This record covers a single TCR beta chain. The data belong to a study of blood T cell repertoires in COVID-19. In germline, CDR1 is LGHDT, CDR2 YNNKEL (reference sequence). The V and J ends lost 2 bases and 5 bases respectively, with 27 bases between them. The CDR3 runs to 20 residues. Assay used: immunoSEQ multiplex PCR; TCRdb lists only in-frame clones, some missing. The profile shows approximately 450,000 clones, 75% to 90% of them singletons. The source material was PBMCs or T cells enriched from blood (not recorded which). The sequence was obtained from a man aged 30 to 39 who had recovered from COVID-19. This chain connects TRBV3-1 (or the pseudogene TRBV3-2) to TRBJ1-4; TRBD1 might be the D (6 bases). Written as DNA, the CDR3 is TGTGCCAGCAGCCAAATTTCCCGGGACAAGCAACTAGTGCTGAATGAAAAACTGTTTTTT. The encoded protein is CASSQISRDKQLVLNEKLFF.